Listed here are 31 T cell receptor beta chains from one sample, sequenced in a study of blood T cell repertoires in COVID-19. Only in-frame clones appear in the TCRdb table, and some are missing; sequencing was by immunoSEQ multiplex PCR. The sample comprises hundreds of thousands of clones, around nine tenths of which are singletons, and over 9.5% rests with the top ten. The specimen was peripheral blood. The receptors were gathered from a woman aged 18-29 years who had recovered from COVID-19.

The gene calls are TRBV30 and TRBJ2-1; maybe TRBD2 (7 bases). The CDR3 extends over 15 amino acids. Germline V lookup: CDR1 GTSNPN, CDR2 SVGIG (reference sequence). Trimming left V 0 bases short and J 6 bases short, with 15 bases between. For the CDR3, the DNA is TGTGCCTGGAGTGTAATGGGGGGGCAGATCAATGAGCAGTTCTTC. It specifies CAWSVMGGQINEQFF.

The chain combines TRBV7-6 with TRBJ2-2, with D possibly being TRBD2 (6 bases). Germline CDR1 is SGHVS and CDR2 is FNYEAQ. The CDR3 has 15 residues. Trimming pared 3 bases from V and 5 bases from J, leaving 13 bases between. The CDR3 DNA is TGTGCCAGCAGCTTTGGCAGGGCGGGGACCGGGGAGCTGTTTTTT. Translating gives CASSFGRAGTGELFF.

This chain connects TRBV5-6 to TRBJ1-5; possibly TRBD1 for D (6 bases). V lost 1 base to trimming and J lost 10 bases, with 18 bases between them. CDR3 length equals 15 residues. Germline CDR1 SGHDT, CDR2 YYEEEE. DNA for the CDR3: TGTGCCAGCAGCTTGAGAGGACAGAGGCTTGAACCCCAGCATTTT. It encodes CASSLRGQRLEPQHF.

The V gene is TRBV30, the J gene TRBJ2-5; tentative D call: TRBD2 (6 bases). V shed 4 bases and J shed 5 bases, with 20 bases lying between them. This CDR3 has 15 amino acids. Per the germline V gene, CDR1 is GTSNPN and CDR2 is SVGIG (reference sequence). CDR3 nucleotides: TGTGCCTGGAAACGGGGAGGACCCCTTGGGGAGACCCAGTACTTC. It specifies CAWKRGGPLGETQYF. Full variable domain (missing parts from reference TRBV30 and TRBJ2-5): SQTIHQWPATLVQPVGSPLSLECTVEGTSNPNLYWYRQAAGRGLQLLFYSVGIGQISSEVPQNLSASRPQDRQFILSSKKLLLSDSGFYLCAWKRGGPLGETQYFGPGTRLLVL.

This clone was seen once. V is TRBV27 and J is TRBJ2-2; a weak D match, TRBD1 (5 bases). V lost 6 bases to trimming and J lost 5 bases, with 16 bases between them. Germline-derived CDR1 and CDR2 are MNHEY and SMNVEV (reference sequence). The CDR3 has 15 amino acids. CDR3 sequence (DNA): TGTGCCAGCAGCCCTTATGGGGCTTTGACCGGGGAGCTGTTTTTT. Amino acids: CASSPYGALTGELFF.

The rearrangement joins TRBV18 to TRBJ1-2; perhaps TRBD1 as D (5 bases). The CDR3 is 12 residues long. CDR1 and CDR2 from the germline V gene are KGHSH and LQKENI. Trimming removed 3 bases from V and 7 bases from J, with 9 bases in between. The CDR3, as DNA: TGTGCCAGCTCACCTCAAGGGGTTGGCTACACCTTC. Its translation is CASSPQGVGYTF.

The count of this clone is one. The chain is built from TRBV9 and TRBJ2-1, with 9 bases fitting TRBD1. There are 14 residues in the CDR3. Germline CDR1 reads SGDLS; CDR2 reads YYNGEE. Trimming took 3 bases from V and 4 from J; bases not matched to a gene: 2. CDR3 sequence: CASSGTGVYNEQFF. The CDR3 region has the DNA TGTGCCAGCAGCGGGACAGGGGTTTACAATGAGCAGTTCTTC.

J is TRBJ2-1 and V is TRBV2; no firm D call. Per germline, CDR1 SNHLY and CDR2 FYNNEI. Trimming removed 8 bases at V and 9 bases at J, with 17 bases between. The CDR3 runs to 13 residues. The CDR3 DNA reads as TGTGCCAGCGCCCCTCAAGTAAACGGTGAGCAGTTCTTC. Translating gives CASAPQVNGEQFF.

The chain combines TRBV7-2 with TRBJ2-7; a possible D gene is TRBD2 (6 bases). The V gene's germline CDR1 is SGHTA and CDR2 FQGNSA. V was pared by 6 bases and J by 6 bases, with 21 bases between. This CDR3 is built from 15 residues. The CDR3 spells CASRPGGNPHFEQYF. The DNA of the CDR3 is TGTGCCAGCAGACCTGGGGGGAATCCGCACTTCGAGCAGTACTTC.

CDR3 bases: TGTGCCAGCAGCGTAGATCTAGCTTGGGAAGAGACCCAGTACTTC. This sequence encodes CASSVDLAWEETQYF. V is TRBV9 and J is TRBJ2-5, with D perhaps TRBD2 (5 bases). The CDR3 runs 15 residues. Trimming stripped 0 bases from V and 3 bases from J, with 12 bases between. Germline CDR1 is SGDLS and CDR2 is YYNGEE. Using reference TRBV9 and TRBJ2-5 for the parts outside the CDR3, the full variable domain is DSGVTQTPKHLITATGQRVTLRCSPRSGDLSVYWYQQSLDQGLQFLIQYYNGEERAKGNILERFSAQQFPDLHSELNLSSLELGDSALYFCASSVDLAWEETQYFGPGTRLLVL.

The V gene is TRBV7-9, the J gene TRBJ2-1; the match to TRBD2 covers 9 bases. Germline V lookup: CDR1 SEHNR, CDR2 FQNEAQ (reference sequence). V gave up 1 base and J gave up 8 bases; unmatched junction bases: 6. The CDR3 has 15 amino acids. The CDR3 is CASSLVGGRAYEQFF. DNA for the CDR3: TGTGCCAGCAGCTTAGTTGGCGGGAGGGCGTATGAGCAGTTCTTC.

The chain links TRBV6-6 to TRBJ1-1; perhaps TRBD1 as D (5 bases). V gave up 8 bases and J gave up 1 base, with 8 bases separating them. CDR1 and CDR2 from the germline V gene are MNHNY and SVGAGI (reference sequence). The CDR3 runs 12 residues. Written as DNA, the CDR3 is TGTGCCAGCGACAGAGCGAACACTGAAGCTTTCTTT. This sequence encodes CASDRANTEAFF.

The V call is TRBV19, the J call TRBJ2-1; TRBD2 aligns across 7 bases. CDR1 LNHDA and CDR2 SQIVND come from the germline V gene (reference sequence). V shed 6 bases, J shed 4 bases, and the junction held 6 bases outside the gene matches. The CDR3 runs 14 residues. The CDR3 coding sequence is TGTGCCAGTAGCGGCGGGAGCCAATACAATGAGCAGTTCTTC. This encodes CASSGGSQYNEQFF.

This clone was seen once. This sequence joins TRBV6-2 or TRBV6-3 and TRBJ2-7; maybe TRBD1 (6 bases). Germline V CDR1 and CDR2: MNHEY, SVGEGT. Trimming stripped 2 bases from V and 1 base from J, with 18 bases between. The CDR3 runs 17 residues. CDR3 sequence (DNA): TGTGCCAGCAGTTACAGAACGAGGGGACACTCATCCTACGAGCAGTACTTC. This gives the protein CASSYRTRGHSSYEQYF.

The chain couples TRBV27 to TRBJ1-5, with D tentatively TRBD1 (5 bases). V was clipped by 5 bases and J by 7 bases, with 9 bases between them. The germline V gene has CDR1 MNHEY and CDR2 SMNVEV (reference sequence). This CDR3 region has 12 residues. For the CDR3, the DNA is TGTGCCAGCAGTGGGCGGGGCCAGCCCCAGCATTTT. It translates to CASSGRGQPQHF.

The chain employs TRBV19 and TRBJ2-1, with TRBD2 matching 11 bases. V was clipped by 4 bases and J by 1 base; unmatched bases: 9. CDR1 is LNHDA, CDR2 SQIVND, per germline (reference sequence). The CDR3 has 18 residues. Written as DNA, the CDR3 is TGTGCCAGTAGTACCCCGTTGACTAGCGGGACTTCCTACAATGAGCAGTTCTTC. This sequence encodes CASSTPLTSGTSYNEQFF.

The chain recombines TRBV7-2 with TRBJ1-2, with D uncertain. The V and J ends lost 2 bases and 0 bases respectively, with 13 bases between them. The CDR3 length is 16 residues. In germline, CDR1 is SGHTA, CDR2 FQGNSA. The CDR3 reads CASSLIRAGANYGYTF. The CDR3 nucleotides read TGTGCCAGCAGCTTAATCCGGGCCGGGGCTAACTATGGCTACACCTTC. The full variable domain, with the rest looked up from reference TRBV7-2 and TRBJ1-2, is GAGVSQSPSNKVTEKGKDVELRCDPISGHTALYWYRQSLGQGLEFLIYFQGNSAPDKSGLPSDRFSAERTGGSVSTLTIQRTQQEDSAVYLCASSLIRAGANYGYTFGSGTRLTVV.

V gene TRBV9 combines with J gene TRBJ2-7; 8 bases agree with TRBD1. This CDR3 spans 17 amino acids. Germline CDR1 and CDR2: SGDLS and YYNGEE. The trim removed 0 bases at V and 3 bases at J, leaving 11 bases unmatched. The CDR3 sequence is CASSVDGNRGASYEQYF. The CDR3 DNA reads TGTGCCAGCAGCGTAGATGGGAACAGGGGGGCTAGCTACGAGCAGTACTTC.

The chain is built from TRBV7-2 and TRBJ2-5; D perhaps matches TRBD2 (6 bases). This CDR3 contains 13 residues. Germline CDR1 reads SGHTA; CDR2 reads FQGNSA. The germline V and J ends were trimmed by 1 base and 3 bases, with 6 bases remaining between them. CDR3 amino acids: CASSLGTKETQYF. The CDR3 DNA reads TGTGCCAGCAGCTTAGGGACTAAAGAGACCCAGTACTTC.

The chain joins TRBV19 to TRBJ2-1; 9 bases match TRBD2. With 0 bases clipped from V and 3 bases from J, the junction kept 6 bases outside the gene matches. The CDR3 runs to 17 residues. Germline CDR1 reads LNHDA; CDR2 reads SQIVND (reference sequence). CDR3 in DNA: TGTGCCAGTAGTATAGACCTCTCTAGCGGGGTCTACAATGAGCAGTTCTTC. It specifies CASSIDLSSGVYNEQFF.

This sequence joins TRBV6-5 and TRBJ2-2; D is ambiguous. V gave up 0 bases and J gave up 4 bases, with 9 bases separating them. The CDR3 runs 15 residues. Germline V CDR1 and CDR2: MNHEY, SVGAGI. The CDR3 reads CASSYSGTGTGELFF. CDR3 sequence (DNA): TGTGCCAGCAGTTACTCGGGTACGGGCACCGGGGAGCTGTTTTTT.

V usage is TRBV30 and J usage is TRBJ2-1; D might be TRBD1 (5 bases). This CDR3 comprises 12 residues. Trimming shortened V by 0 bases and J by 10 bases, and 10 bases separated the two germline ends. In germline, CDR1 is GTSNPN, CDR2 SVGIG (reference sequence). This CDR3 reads CAWSVPRTEQFF. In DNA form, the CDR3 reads TGTGCCTGGAGTGTACCCAGGACAGAGCAGTTCTTC.

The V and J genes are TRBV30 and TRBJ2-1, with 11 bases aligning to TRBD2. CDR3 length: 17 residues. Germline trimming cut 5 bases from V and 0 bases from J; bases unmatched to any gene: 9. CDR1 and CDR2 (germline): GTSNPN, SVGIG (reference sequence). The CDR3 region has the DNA TGTGCCTGGGCGGGACTAGCGGAGACAAGCTCCTACAATGAGCAGTTCTTC. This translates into CAWAGLAETSSYNEQFF.

CDR3 residues: CASTLTGSGANVLTF. In DNA, the CDR3 is TGTGCCAGCACCCTCACTGGCTCTGGGGCCAACGTCCTGACTTTC. The rearrangement uses TRBV7-9 and TRBJ2-6; D remains ambiguous. The CDR3 runs 15 residues. The germline CDR1 and CDR2 sequences are SEHNR and FQNEAQ (reference sequence). The V end lost 7 bases, the J end lost 0 bases, and 10 bases lay between the germline ends.

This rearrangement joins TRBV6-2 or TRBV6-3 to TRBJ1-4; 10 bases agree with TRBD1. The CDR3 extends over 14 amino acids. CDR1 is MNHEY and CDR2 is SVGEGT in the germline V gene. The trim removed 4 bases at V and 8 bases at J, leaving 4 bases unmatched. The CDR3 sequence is CASSLKGQGEKLFF. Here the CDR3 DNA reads TGTGCCAGCAGTTTGAAGGGACAGGGGGAAAAACTGTTTTTT.

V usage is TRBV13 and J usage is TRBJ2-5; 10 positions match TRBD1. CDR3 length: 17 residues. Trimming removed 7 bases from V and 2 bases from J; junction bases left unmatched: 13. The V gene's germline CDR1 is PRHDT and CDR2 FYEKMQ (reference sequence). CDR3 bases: TGTGCCAGCACCAACACCGGGGACAGGGGCTTTCAAGAGACCCAGTACTTC. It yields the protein CASTNTGDRGFQETQYF.

In nucleotides, the CDR3 is TGCAGCGTTGTGGGGGAGACAGGGGGCTCGAATGGCTACACCTTC. It encodes CSVVGETGGSNGYTF. The chain joins TRBV29-1 to TRBJ1-2; TRBD1 matches at 10 bases. The germline gives CDR1 SQVTM, CDR2 ANQGSEA. With V trimmed by 4 bases and J by 6 bases, 11 bases remained unmatched. The CDR3 consists of 15 residues.

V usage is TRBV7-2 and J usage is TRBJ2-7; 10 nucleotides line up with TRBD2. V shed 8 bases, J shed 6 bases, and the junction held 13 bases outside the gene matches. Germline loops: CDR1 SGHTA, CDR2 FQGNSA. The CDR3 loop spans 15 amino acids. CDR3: CASHPDLAGAGEQYF. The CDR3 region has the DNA TGTGCCAGCCACCCGGACCTAGCGGGAGCCGGCGAGCAGTACTTC.

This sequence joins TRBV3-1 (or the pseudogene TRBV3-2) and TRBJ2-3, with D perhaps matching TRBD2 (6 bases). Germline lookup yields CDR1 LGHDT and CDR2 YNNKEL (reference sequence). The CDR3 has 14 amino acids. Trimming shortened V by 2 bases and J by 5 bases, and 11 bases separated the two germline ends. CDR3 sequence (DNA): TGTGCCAGCAGCCAAAGGCGGGACCAAGATACGCAGTATTTT. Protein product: CASSQRRDQDTQYF.

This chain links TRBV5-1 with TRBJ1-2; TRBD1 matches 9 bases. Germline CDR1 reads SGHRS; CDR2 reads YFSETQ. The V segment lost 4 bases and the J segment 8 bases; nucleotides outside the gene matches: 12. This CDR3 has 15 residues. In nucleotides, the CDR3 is TGCGCCAGCAGCCCTGGAGGACAGGGGACGTTGGGCTACACCTTC. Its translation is CASSPGGQGTLGYTF.

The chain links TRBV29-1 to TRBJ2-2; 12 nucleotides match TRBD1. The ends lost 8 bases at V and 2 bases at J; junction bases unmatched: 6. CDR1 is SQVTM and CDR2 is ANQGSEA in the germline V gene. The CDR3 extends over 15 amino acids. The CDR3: CSTRGTGGNTGELFF. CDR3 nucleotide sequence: TGCAGCACCAGAGGGACAGGGGGCAACACCGGGGAGCTGTTTTTT.